Below, 7 T cell receptor beta chains from the same sample are listed, as sequenced in a study of OX40 agonist ivuxolimab in advanced cancers. Only in-frame clones appear in the TCRdb table, and some are missing; sequencing was by immunoSEQ multiplex PCR. Of 75,000 to 90,000 clones listed, roughly nine tenths were seen once; the top ten hold 2.5% to 3%. The sequencing here drew on CD4+ or CD8+ T cells sorted from blood, taken in a trial of the OX40 agonist ivuxolimab. The receptors originated from an adult with an advanced solid tumor such as melanoma, head and neck, liver or kidney cancer.

V gene TRBV7-8 combines with J gene TRBJ1-3; D is perhaps TRBD1 (5 bases). The germline V gene has CDR1 SGHVS and CDR2 FQNEAQ. The CDR3 consists of 15 residues. V was clipped by 1 base and J by 2 bases, with 9 bases between them. The CDR3 region has the DNA TGTGCCAGCAGCTTAGTCGGGGGTACTGGAAACACCATATATTTT. This codes for CASSLVGGTGNTIYF.

The chain couples TRBV18 to TRBJ1-2; unclear D gene. The CDR3 is made up of 13 amino acids. Germline values: CDR1 KGHSH, CDR2 LQKENI. V dropped 8 bases and J dropped 4 bases, with 14 bases sitting between them. CDR3 sequence (DNA): TGTGCCAGCGGAGACGGGAGGACCTATGGCTACACCTTC. It yields the protein CASGDGRTYGYTF.

The genes are TRBV4-1 and TRBJ1-2; D may be TRBD1 (6 bases). Germline V lookup: CDR1 MGHRA, CDR2 YSYEKL. The CDR3 contains 16 residues. V lost 4 bases to trimming and J lost 4 bases, with 19 bases between them. DNA of the CDR3: TGCGCCAGCAGCCTCACCGAGGGGGGCCCAACCTATGGCTACACCTTC. It specifies CASSLTEGGPTYGYTF.

Remarks on this clone: A read error may account for a junction end that differs from germline. This chain links TRBV5-1 with TRBJ1-4; TRBD1 agrees at 8 bases. CDR3 length: 16 residues. Germline values: CDR1 SGHRS, CDR2 YFSETQ. The CDR3 nucleotides are TGTGCCAGCAGCTTGGCCAAGGGACAGGTGGCTGAAAAACTGTTTTTT. This codes for CASSLAKGQVAEKLFF.

This chain joins TRBV19 and TRBJ1-6; tentative D call: TRBD1 (6 bases). The CDR3 loop spans 15 amino acids. V dropped 9 bases and J dropped 5 bases, with 17 bases sitting between them. CDR1 is LNHDA, CDR2 SQIVND, per germline (reference sequence). CDR3 loop: CASKKGGPNNSPLHF. In nucleotides, the CDR3 is TGTGCCAGCAAGAAGGGGGGCCCAAATAATTCACCCCTCCACTTT.

The V call is TRBV7-2, the J call TRBJ2-3, with a possible D match to TRBD2 (6 bases). V was cut by 3 bases and J by 2 bases, with 21 bases left in between. Germline V gives CDR1 SGHTA, CDR2 FQGNSA. The CDR3 contains 18 residues. CDR3 loop: CASSLDRLDYPSTDTQYF. The DNA of the CDR3 is TGTGCCAGCAGCTTGGATAGGTTGGACTACCCTTCCACAGATACGCAGTATTTT.

The CDR3 DNA sequence: TGTGCCAGCGGCTACGGTCCCTACGAGCAGTACTTC. Amino acid sequence: CASGYGPYEQYF. The chain recombines TRBV2 with TRBJ2-7; D gene uncertain. CDR3 length: 12 amino acids. Germline lookup yields CDR1 SNHLY and CDR2 FYNNEI. V was trimmed by 8 bases and J by 2 bases, leaving 10 bases between them.